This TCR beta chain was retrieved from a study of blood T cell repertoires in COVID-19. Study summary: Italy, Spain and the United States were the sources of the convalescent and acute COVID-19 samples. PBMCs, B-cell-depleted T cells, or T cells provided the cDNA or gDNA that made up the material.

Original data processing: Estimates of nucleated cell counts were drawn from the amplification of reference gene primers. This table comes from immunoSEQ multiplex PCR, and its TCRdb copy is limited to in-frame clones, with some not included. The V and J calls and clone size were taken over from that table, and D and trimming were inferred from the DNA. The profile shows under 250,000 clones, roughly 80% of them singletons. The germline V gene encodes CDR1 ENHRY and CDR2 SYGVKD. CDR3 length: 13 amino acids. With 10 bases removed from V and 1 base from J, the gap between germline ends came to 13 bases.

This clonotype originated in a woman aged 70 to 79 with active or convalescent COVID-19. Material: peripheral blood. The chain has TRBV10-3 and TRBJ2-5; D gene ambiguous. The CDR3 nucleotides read TGTGCCACTGCAGTCGTCCCCCAAGAGACCCAGTACTTC. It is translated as CATAVVPQETQYF.